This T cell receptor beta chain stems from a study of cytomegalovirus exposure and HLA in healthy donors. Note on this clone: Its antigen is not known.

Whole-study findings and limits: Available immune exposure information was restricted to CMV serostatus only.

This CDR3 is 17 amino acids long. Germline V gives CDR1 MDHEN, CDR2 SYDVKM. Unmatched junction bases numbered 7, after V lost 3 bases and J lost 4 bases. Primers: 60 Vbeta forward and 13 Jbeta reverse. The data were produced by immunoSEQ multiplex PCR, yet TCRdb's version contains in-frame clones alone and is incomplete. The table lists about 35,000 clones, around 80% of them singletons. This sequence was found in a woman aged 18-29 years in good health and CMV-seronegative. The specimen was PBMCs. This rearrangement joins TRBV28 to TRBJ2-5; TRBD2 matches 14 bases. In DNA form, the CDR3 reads TGTGCCAGCAGTTTCCCCCCAGGGACTAGCGGGAGAGAGACCCAGTACTTC. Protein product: CASSFPPGTSGRETQYF.